Following are 24 T cell receptor beta chains from one sample sequenced in a study of beta chain features in type 1 diabetes. Study-wide results and caveats: Type 1 diabetes patients had moderately but significantly shorter TCRB CDR3s in all four CD4+ subsets.

cDNA synthesis used the whole RNA isolate, giving expressed TCRB sequences. Sequencing was performed with immunoSEQ multiplex PCR; in TCRdb, only in-frame clones are kept and a portion is missing. The sample holds 200,000 to 300,000 clones, roughly 11% seen once. Their antigens are not known. Input material: naive CD4+ T cells from blood. The receptors were gathered from a man between 25 and 39 years old with type 1 diabetes.

This clone was found a few times. This rearrangement joins TRBV28 to TRBJ2-3; 10 bases line up with TRBD2. Germline V gene lookup returns CDR1 MDHEN and CDR2 SYDVKM. The trim removed 1 base at V and 1 base at J, leaving 5 bases unmatched. There are 17 residues in the CDR3. Written as DNA, the CDR3 is TGTGCCAGCAGTTTATTCCCCGGACTAGCGGGCACAGATACGCAGTATTTT. Translation: CASSLFPGLAGTDTQYF.

V and J are TRBV29-1 and TRBJ2-1; D is possibly TRBD2 (6 bases). CDR3 length equals 14 residues. V dropped 3 bases and J dropped 2 bases, with 11 bases sitting between them. The germline CDR1 and CDR2 sequences are SQVTM and ANQGSEA. CDR3 nucleotide sequence: TGCAGCGTTGATAAACTAGCTACCTACAATGAGCAGTTCTTC. Residues: CSVDKLATYNEQFF.

This clone was observed a handful of times. The gene calls are TRBV10-3 and TRBJ1-3; 8 nucleotides align to TRBD1. This CDR3 has 17 amino acids. Germline CDR1 reads ENHRY; CDR2 reads SYGVKD. V was clipped by 4 bases and J by 2 bases; unmatched bases: 10. The CDR3 sequence is CAISGQPGQAPGNTIYF. The CDR3 DNA reads as TGTGCCATCAGTGGCCAACCGGGACAGGCCCCTGGAAACACCATATATTTT.

This chain links TRBV5-6 with TRBJ2-1, with D tentatively TRBD1 (6 bases). In germline, CDR1 is SGHDT, CDR2 YYEEEE. The CDR3 is 16 residues long. Trimming removed 4 bases at V and 4 bases at J, with 18 bases between. The CDR3 bases are TGTGCCAGCAGCCCCTCGGGCAGGGGATATTACAATGAGCAGTTCTTC. Its translation: CASSPSGRGYYNEQFF. The whole variable domain, filled in from reference TRBV5-6 and TRBJ2-1, reads DAGVTQSPTHLIKTRGQQVTLRCSPKSGHDTVSWYQQALGQGPQFIFQYYEEEERQRGNFPDRFSGHQFPNYSSELNVNALLLGDSALYLCASSPSGRGYYNEQFFGPGTRLTVL.

This clone has only a few counts. The J gene is TRBJ1-1, the V gene TRBV29-1, with D unclear. Between the trimmed V and J ends, which lost 4 bases and 0 bases, there was a span of 12 bases. The CDR3 is 14 residues long. Germline loops: CDR1 SQVTM, CDR2 ANQGSEA. CDR3 residues: CSVVGRAMNTEAFF. CDR3 DNA sequence: TGCAGCGTTGTAGGGAGAGCGATGAACACTGAAGCTTTCTTT.

The chain couples TRBV5-4 to TRBJ2-5; possibly TRBD1 for D (6 bases). The CDR3 is made up of 13 amino acids. V lost 2 bases to trimming and J lost 3 bases, with 8 bases between them. The germline CDR1 and CDR2 sequences are SGHNT and YYREEE (reference sequence). In DNA, the CDR3 is TGTGCCAGCAGCTTTCGGACAGAAGAGACCCAGTACTTC. Encoded protein: CASSFRTEETQYF.

The chain joins TRBV19 to TRBJ2-5, with 7 bases fitting TRBD1. V was clipped by 6 bases and J by 1 base; unmatched bases: 2. Germline V CDR1 and CDR2: LNHDA, SQIVND (reference sequence). The CDR3 consists of 13 residues. CDR3 residues: CASSGTAQETQYF. In DNA, the CDR3 is TGTGCCAGTAGCGGGACAGCCCAAGAGACCCAGTACTTC.

This chain connects TRBV6-6 to TRBJ2-1, with D perhaps matching TRBD2 (5 bases). The CDR3 totals 14 residues. The V gene's germline CDR1 is MNHNY and CDR2 SVGAGI (reference sequence). V lost 7 bases to trimming and J lost 2 bases, with 12 bases between them. For the CDR3, the DNA is TGTGCCAGCATCAACCGGGATACCTACAATGAGCAGTTCTTC. Translated, it gives CASINRDTYNEQFF.

In its sample, this clone was seen a few times. In DNA form, the CDR3 reads TGTGCCAGCAGACAAGGACAGGGGATCTTAGAGACCCAGTACTTC. Encoded protein: CASRQGQGILETQYF. This sequence joins TRBV6-5 and TRBJ2-5; the match to TRBD1 covers 9 bases. This CDR3 has 15 amino acids. The junction had 9 bases not matched to a gene; V was cut back by 6 bases and J by 4 bases. The V gene's germline CDR1 is MNHEY and CDR2 SVGAGI.

This clone was seen more than once but under ten times. V is TRBV5-6 and J is TRBJ2-7, with TRBD1 as a possible D gene (5 bases). The V end was cut by 1 base, the J end by 2 bases, with 7 bases between. The CDR3 is 13 residues long. Per the germline V gene, CDR1 is SGHDT and CDR2 is YYEEEE. This CDR3 is CASSLLGPYEQYF. CDR3 nucleotide sequence: TGTGCCAGCAGCTTGCTGGGGCCCTACGAGCAGTACTTC.

In its sample, this clone was seen a few times. V and J are TRBV28 and TRBJ2-7; 7 bases agree with TRBD1. This CDR3 is built from 13 residues. Trimming at V came to 7 bases and at J to 1 base, leaving 4 bases not matched to a gene. Germline CDR1 is MDHEN and CDR2 is SYDVKM. CDR3: CASTPGQSYEQYF. The CDR3 DNA sequence: TGTGCCAGCACACCGGGACAGTCCTACGAGCAGTACTTC. The entire variable domain, with the rest obtained from reference TRBV28 and TRBJ2-7, is as follows: DVKVTQSSRYLVKRTGEKVFLECVQDMDHENMFWYRQDPGLGLRLIYFSYDVKMKEKGDIPEGYSVSREKKERFSLILESASTNQTSMYLCASTPGQSYEQYFGPGTRLTVT.

J is TRBJ2-3 and V is TRBV19; D might be TRBD2 (7 bases). Germline V lookup: CDR1 LNHDA, CDR2 SQIVND (reference sequence). The length of the CDR3 is 17 residues. The V end was cut by 1 base, the J end by 0 bases, with 14 bases between. The CDR3 nucleotides are TGTGCCAGTAGTATAGGCGGCGGGGGACACAGCACAGATACGCAGTATTTT. Translation gives CASSIGGGGHSTDTQYF.

This clone was recorded a few times. V is TRBV28 and J is TRBJ2-7, with 7 positions matching TRBD2. CDR3 length equals 12 residues. The germline CDR1 and CDR2 sequences are MDHEN and SYDVKM. V trimming: 8 bases; J trimming: 6 bases; junction bases outside the gene matches: 7. CDR3 sequence reads: CASPTREGEQYF. The CDR3 nucleotides are TGTGCCAGCCCGACAAGGGAGGGCGAGCAGTACTTC.

This clone was seen a few times. V usage is TRBV29-1 and J usage is TRBJ2-2; TRBD1 matches 8 bases. The CDR3 totals 13 residues. The V gene end was trimmed by 1 base and the J gene end by 7 bases; junction bases not matched to a gene: 2. Germline CDR1 is SQVTM and CDR2 is ANQGSEA. The CDR3 loop is CSVEVQGGGELFF. The CDR3 region has the DNA TGCAGCGTTGAAGTACAGGGGGGCGGGGAGCTGTTTTTT.

A few counts support this clone. The chain has TRBV25-1 and TRBJ1-2; D might be TRBD1 (5 bases). The CDR3 covers 14 residues. Germline V gene lookup returns CDR1 MGHDK and CDR2 SYGVNS. V was shortened by 0 bases and J by 7 bases, with 12 bases between the two germline ends. In nucleotides, the CDR3 is TGTGCCAGCAGTGAATACCTCCAGGGTTCTGGCTACACCTTC. Amino acid sequence: CASSEYLQGSGYTF.

The chain links TRBV14 to TRBJ1-4; D ambiguous. V was trimmed by 4 bases and J by 2 bases, leaving 14 bases between them. Per the germline V gene, CDR1 is SGHDN and CDR2 is FVKESK. This CDR3 region has 16 residues. The DNA of the CDR3 is TGTGCCAGCAGCCTCGGAGGGTCGTGGACTAATGAAAAACTGTTTTTT. Encoded protein: CASSLGGSWTNEKLFF. The full variable domain, its missing parts supplied by reference TRBV14 and TRBJ1-4, is EAGVTQFPSHSVIEKGQTVTLRCDPISGHDNLYWYRRVMGKEIKFLLHFVKESKQDESGMPNNRFLAERTGGTYSTLKVQPAELEDSGVYFCASSLGGSWTNEKLFFGSGTQLSVL.

The chain is built from TRBV5-6 and TRBJ2-3; TRBD1 agrees at 8 bases. The trim removed 5 bases at V and 6 bases at J, leaving 8 bases unmatched. The CDR3 is 14 residues long. Germline lookup yields CDR1 SGHDT and CDR2 YYEEEE. This CDR3 is CASRRQGAYDTQYF. In nucleotides, the CDR3 is TGTGCCAGCAGGCGTCAGGGGGCGTACGATACGCAGTATTTT.

The chain joins TRBV18 to TRBJ1-6; TRBD1 matches at 7 bases. CDR3 length: 13 amino acids. J lost 8 bases, V lost 5 bases, and 3 bases had no gene match. Germline CDR1 reads KGHSH; CDR2 reads LQKENI. Here the CDR3 DNA reads TGTGCCAGCTCATCCCAGGGGGATTCACCCCTCCACTTT. Translating it yields CASSSQGDSPLHF.

V usage is TRBV7-2 and J usage is TRBJ1-1; tentative D call: TRBD1 (5 bases). The CDR3 has 15 residues. CDR1 SGHTA and CDR2 FQGNSA come from the germline V gene. Trimming pared 1 base from V and 6 bases from J, leaving 15 bases between. The CDR3 region has the DNA TGTGCCAGCAGCTTAGGTCGGGCGGGACTGGCTGAAGCTTTCTTT. The encoded protein is CASSLGRAGLAEAFF.

The V call is TRBV2, the J call TRBJ2-1; TRBD1 might be the D (5 bases). Germline loops: CDR1 SNHLY, CDR2 FYNNEI. With 6 bases removed from V and 10 bases from J, the gap between germline ends came to 10 bases. This CDR3 comprises 11 residues. CDR3 region: CASRLYREQFF. The CDR3 DNA reads TGTGCCAGCAGACTTTACAGGGAGCAGTTCTTC. The full variable domain, completed using reference TRBV2 and TRBJ2-1, is EPEVTQTPSHQVTQMGQEVILRCVPISNHLYFYWYRQILGQKVEFLVSFYNNEISEKSEIFDDQFSVERPDGSNFTLKIRSTKLEDSAMYFCASRLYREQFFGPGTRLTVL.

The rearrangement joins TRBV7-9 to TRBJ2-3; TRBD1 matches 7 bases. CDR3 length: 14 residues. With V trimmed by 5 bases and J by 5 bases, 7 bases remained unmatched. Germline CDR1 SEHNR, CDR2 FQNEAQ (reference sequence). CDR3 region: CASSPQGYKDTQYF. The CDR3 coding sequence is TGTGCCAGCAGCCCACAGGGGTACAAAGATACGCAGTATTTT.

This clone was detected only a few times. The CDR3 reads CSARPGSEAFF. As DNA, the CDR3 is TGCAGTGCTAGACCCGGGAGTGAAGCTTTCTTT. This chain uses TRBV20-1 with TRBJ1-1; no definite D call. V was pared by 2 bases and J by 7 bases, with 8 bases between. The CDR3 runs 11 residues. CDR1 is DFQATT, CDR2 SNEGSKA, per germline (reference sequence).

This clone was observed a few times. This chain links TRBV10-3 with TRBJ2-7, with D hard to call. The CDR3 contains 13 residues. CDR1 is ENHRY, CDR2 SYGVKD, per germline. Trimming stripped 2 bases from V and 3 bases from J, with 8 bases between. In nucleotides, the CDR3 is TGTGCCATCAGTGAGCGTCCTTTCTACGAGCAGTACTTC. Amino acid sequence: CAISERPFYEQYF.

V gene TRBV15 combines with J gene TRBJ2-7; D is unclear. This CDR3 has 13 amino acids. The germline CDR1 and CDR2 sequences are LNHNV and YYDKDF (reference sequence). Trimming shortened V by 2 bases and J by 9 bases, and 14 bases separated the two germline ends. The CDR3 loop reads CATSRQVYDGQYF. The CDR3, as DNA: TGTGCCACCAGCAGACAGGTCTACGATGGGCAGTACTTC.